Listed here are 10 T cell receptor beta chains from one sample, sequenced in a study of cytomegalovirus exposure and HLA in healthy donors (dated by TCRdb to about 2017). The library was generated by the immunoSEQ multiplex PCR assay. This is the immuneACCESS table as TCRdb keeps it, with only in-frame sequences that have V and J called. A part of the clones is gone; compared with another copy, unresolved V genes explain less than half, and the rest is unexplained. The sample table lists approximately 220,000 clones, around nine tenths of them with a count of one. 2.6% of the sample comes from the top ten. The specimen sequenced was PBMCs. These receptors came from a young man in good health and CMV-seronegative.

This clone was seen a single time. The chain employs TRBV28 and TRBJ1-6, with 7 bases aligning to TRBD1. V dropped 3 bases and J dropped 8; count of bases not matched to a gene: 13. Germline CDR1 and CDR2: MDHEN and SYDVKM. This CDR3 has 17 residues. CDR3 sequence (DNA): TGTGCCAGCAGTTTCTCCCAACTTTCCAGGGGGGATTCACCCCTCCACTTT. It encodes CASSFSQLSRGDSPLHF.

The chain employs TRBV5-1 and TRBJ2-1; 9 bases fit TRBD2. The CDR3 runs to 12 residues. Germline trimming cut 7 bases from V and 12 bases from J; bases unmatched to any gene: 8. Germline-derived CDR1 and CDR2 are SGHRS and YFSETQ. The CDR3 loop is CASRGREGPQFF. DNA of the CDR3: TGCGCCAGCCGGGGGCGGGAGGGCCCGCAGTTCTTC.

The CDR3 coding sequence is TGTGCCAGCAGTTTATACACCACTGAAGCTTTCTTT. Protein sequence: CASSLYTTEAFF. J is TRBJ1-1 and V is TRBV28, with D unclear. The CDR3 runs to 12 residues. V shed 1 base and J shed 4 bases, with 4 bases lying between them. Germline V gene sequence: CDR1 MDHEN, CDR2 SYDVKM.

V and J are TRBV7-9 and TRBJ1-2; TRBD1 aligns across 11 bases. The J segment lost 12 bases and the V segment lost 6 bases, leaving 15 bases of the junction unmatched. Germline assignment: CDR1 SEHNR and CDR2 FQNEAQ (reference sequence). The CDR3 covers 15 residues. The CDR3 bases are TGTGCCAGCAGACAAGGAAGTGGACAGGGGGCGAGGGACACCTTC. Protein: CASRQGSGQGARDTF.

The chain uses TRBV25-1 and TRBJ2-2; 7 nucleotides align to TRBD2. Looked up from germline, CDR1 is MGHDK and CDR2 is SYGVNS. The junction had 5 bases not matched to a gene; V was cut back by 10 bases and J by 6 bases. The CDR3 has 12 amino acids. DNA of the CDR3: TGTGCCATCCTGGGAGGGGCCGGGGAGCTGTTTTTT. Translated, it gives CAILGGAGELFF.

The genes are TRBV7-9 and TRBJ1-1; D is unresolved. Germline V gene data show CDR1 as SEHNR and CDR2 as FQNEAQ (reference sequence). This CDR3 has 11 residues. Between the trimmed V and J ends, which lost 5 bases and 7 bases, there was a span of 8 bases. The CDR3 nucleotides are TGTGCCAGCAGCCCCCTAAGTGAAGCTTTCTTT. It specifies CASSPLSEAFF.

This clone came up once. J is TRBJ2-1 and V is TRBV27; 7 positions agree with TRBD1. The germline V gene has CDR1 MNHEY and CDR2 SMNVEV (reference sequence). V lost 8 bases and J lost 7; bases outside the gene matches: 11. The CDR3 is 14 amino acids. The DNA of the CDR3 is TGTGCCAGCGAACCCACTACAGGGGAAAATGAGCAGTTCTTC. Translated, it gives CASEPTTGENEQFF.

V and J are TRBV6-5 and TRBJ2-7; 7 positions agree with TRBD1. Germline-derived CDR1 and CDR2 are MNHEY and SVGAGI. The length of the CDR3 is 13 residues. J was trimmed by 4 bases and V by 4 bases; bases with no gene match: 4. As DNA, the CDR3 is TGTGCCAGCAGTTCGGACAGGCCTTACGAGCAGTACTTC. Its translation is CASSSDRPYEQYF.

DNA of the CDR3: TGTGCCAGCAAGGGGGCGACTAGCACAGATACGCAGTATTTT. Amino acids: CASKGATSTDTQYF. The chain joins TRBV27 to TRBJ2-3; 7 bases match TRBD1. Per germline, CDR1 MNHEY and CDR2 SMNVEV (reference sequence). This CDR3 spans 14 amino acids. Trimming cost V 7 bases and J 0 bases; bases outside gene matches: 4.

The chain joins TRBV5-4 to TRBJ2-2; 7 bases line up with TRBD1. J was trimmed by 4 bases and V by 0 bases; bases with no gene match: 3. The germline gives CDR1 SGHNT, CDR2 YYREEE (reference sequence). The CDR3 consists of 15 residues. As DNA, the CDR3 is TGTGCCAGCAGCTTGGACACAGGGGCCACCGGGGAGCTGTTTTTT. This gives the protein CASSLDTGATGELFF.